The 8 T cell receptor beta chains in this list originate from one sample, sequenced in a study of healthy donors' naive CD4 and CD8 T cells. Each TCR library used around 500 ng of total RNA and a linear amplification protocol. Each CDR3 protein is one row after TCRdb ran MiXCR on the reads. This sample has some 190,000 distinct CDR3 sequences; under 85% occur once, and the top ten carry more than 2%. Sequencing was done on a sample of naive CD4+ and CD8+ T cells sorted from blood, pooled from several donors. The receptors originated from a pool of human donors in good health; the sample pools cells from several healthy donors.

This clonotype has just a few counts. The chain employs TRBV15 and TRBJ2-7; 10 bases map to TRBD1. This CDR3 is built from 15 residues. The ends lost 4 bases at V and 2 bases at J; junction bases unmatched: 5. The V gene's germline CDR1 is LNHNV and CDR2 YYDKDF (reference sequence). The CDR3 region has the DNA TGTGCCACCAGCATAGACAGGGGGCCGACCTACGAGCAGTACTTC. It translates to CATSIDRGPTYEQYF.

V is TRBV20-1 and J is TRBJ2-7; 8 bases are shared with TRBD1. Germline CDR1 DFQATT, CDR2 SNEGSKA (reference sequence). V was clipped by 0 bases and J by 4 bases; unmatched bases: 8. The CDR3 totals 15 residues. The CDR3 DNA reads as TGCAGTGCTAGAGATTCGCAGGGGGCGTCATACGAGCAGTACTTC. It translates to CSARDSQGASYEQYF.

The gene calls are TRBV5-5 and TRBJ2-1, with a weak D call TRBD2 (5 bases). Germline V lookup: CDR1 SGHKS, CDR2 YYEKEE (reference sequence). V lost 0 bases and J lost 8, with 9 bases in between. This CDR3 has 13 amino acids. CDR3 DNA sequence: TGTGCCAGCAGCTTGGCCGGGGTTGATGAGCAGTTCTTC. Encoded protein: CASSLAGVDEQFF.

The rearrangement joins TRBV29-1 to TRBJ2-5, with a weak D call TRBD2 (5 bases). The germline gives CDR1 SQVTM, CDR2 ANQGSEA. CDR3 size: 9 residues. Deletions cut 7 bases from V and 5 bases from J, with 5 bases between. CDR3: CSGGETQYF. The DNA for the CDR3 is TGCAGCGGCGGGGAGACCCAGTACTTC.

This clonotype was picked up one time. The V call is TRBV5-1, the J call TRBJ1-2; no clear D. Trimming removed 0 bases from V and 0 bases from J, with 6 bases in between. This CDR3 spans 14 amino acids. Per germline, CDR1 SGHRS and CDR2 YFSETQ. This chain's CDR3 is CASSLDTPNYGYTF. Written as DNA, the CDR3 is TGCGCCAGCAGCTTGGATACACCTAACTATGGCTACACCTTC. Using reference TRBV5-1 and TRBJ1-2 for the parts outside the CDR3, the full variable domain is KAGVTQTPRYLIKTRGQQVTLSCSPISGHRSVSWYQQTPGQGLQFLFEYFSETQRNKGNFPGRFSGRQFSNSRSEMNVSTLELGDSALYLCASSLDTPNYGYTFGSGTRLTVV.

This clonotype was recorded only once. This chain's CDR3 is CASSIGGVNEQFF. CDR3 sequence (DNA): TGTGCCAGTAGTATCGGGGGTGTGAATGAGCAGTTCTTC. The chain couples TRBV19 to TRBJ2-1, with D possibly matching TRBD2 (6 bases). This CDR3 region has 13 residues. Looked up from germline, CDR1 is LNHDA and CDR2 is SQIVND (reference sequence). V gave up 3 bases and J gave up 7 bases, with 10 bases separating them. Supplemented by reference TRBV19 and TRBJ2-1, the full variable domain reads DGGITQSPKYLFRKEGQNVTLSCEQNLNHDAMYWYRQDPGQGLRLIYYSQIVNDFQKGDIAEGYSVSREKKESFPLTVTSAQKNPTAFYLCASSIGGVNEQFFGPGTRLTVL.

The V call is TRBV19, the J call TRBJ2-2; possibly TRBD1 for D (6 bases). The CDR3 has 12 residues. Per the germline V gene, CDR1 is LNHDA and CDR2 is SQIVND (reference sequence). V shed 7 bases and J shed 7 bases, with 10 bases lying between them. CDR3 sequence reads: CASNRDGGELFF. CDR3 bases: TGTGCCAGTAACAGGGATGGCGGGGAGCTGTTTTTT.

The V and J genes are TRBV10-3 and TRBJ2-2; TRBD2 might be the D (5 bases). Between the trimmed V and J ends, which lost 3 bases and 5 bases, there was a span of 13 bases. Looked up from germline, CDR1 is ENHRY and CDR2 is SYGVKD. This CDR3 is 15 amino acids long. The CDR3 loop reads CAISDRPLGTGELFF. The CDR3 coding sequence is TGTGCCATCAGTGATCGCCCACTAGGAACCGGGGAGCTGTTTTTT.